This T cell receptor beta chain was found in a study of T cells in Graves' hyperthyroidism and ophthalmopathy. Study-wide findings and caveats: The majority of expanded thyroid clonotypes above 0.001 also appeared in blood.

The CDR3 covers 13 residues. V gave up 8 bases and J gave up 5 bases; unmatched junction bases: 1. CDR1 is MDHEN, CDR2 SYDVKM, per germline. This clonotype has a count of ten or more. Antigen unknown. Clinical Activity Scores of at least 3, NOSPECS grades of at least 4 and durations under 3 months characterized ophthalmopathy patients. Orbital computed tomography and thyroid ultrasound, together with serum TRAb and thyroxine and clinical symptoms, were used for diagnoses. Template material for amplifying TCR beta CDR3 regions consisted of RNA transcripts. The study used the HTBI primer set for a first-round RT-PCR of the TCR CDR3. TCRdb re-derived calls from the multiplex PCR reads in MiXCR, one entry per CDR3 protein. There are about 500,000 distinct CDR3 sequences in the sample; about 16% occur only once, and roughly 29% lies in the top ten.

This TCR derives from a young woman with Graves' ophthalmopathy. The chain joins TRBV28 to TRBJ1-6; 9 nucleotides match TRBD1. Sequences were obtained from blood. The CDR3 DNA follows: TGTGCCAGCGGGACAGGGAATAATTCACCCCTCCACTTT. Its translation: CASGTGNNSPLHF.